This entry lists 17 T cell receptor beta chains sequenced from one sample in a study of control samples from healthy donors and cancer patients. The protocol was immunoSEQ multiplex PCR, while the TCRdb copy is restricted to in-frame clones and leaves out a portion. The table records some 130,000 clones, about nine tenths of them present only once. The sequenced material came from blood. Every receptor here comes from a man aged 40-49 years in good health.

The chain joins TRBV18 to TRBJ2-7; 9 nucleotides align to TRBD2. Losses at the gene ends were 5 bases for V and 0 bases for J; bases not matched to a gene: 8. Per germline, CDR1 KGHSH and CDR2 LQKENI. The CDR3 has 16 residues. As DNA, the CDR3 is TGTGCCAGCTCATCTACTATAGCGGGGGCCTCCTACGAGCAGTACTTC. Its protein product is CASSSTIAGASYEQYF. Together with reference TRBV18 and TRBJ2-7, the CDR3 gives the full variable domain: NAGVMQNPRHLVRRRGQEARLRCSPMKGHSHVYWYRQLPEEGLKFMVYLQKENIIDESGMPKERFSAEFPKEGPSILRIQQVVRGDSAAYFCASSSTIAGASYEQYFGPGTRLTVT.

This clone was seen ten or more times. CDR3 nucleotides: TGTGCCAGCGGAGAGATGGAAAAACTGTTTTTT. This sequence encodes CASGEMEKLFF. This chain links TRBV2 with TRBJ1-4; D is ambiguous. Germline CDR1 is SNHLY and CDR2 is FYNNEI. V lost 8 bases, J lost 8 bases, and 9 bases lay in between. This CDR3 has 11 residues. The variable domain in full, with the rest retrieved from reference TRBV2 and TRBJ1-4, is EPEVTQTPSHQVTQMGQEVILRCVPISNHLYFYWYRQILGQKVEFLVSFYNNEISEKSEIFDDQFSVERPDGSNFTLKIRSTKLEDSAMYFCASGEMEKLFFGSGTQLSVL.

This chain joins TRBV2 and TRBJ2-5; tentatively, D is TRBD1 (5 bases). V dropped 8 bases and J dropped 5 bases, with 12 bases sitting between them. Germline-derived CDR1 and CDR2 are SNHLY and FYNNEI. The CDR3 contains 12 residues. CDR3 coding DNA: TGTGCCAGCGGTCAGGGTGTGGAGACCCAGTACTTC. It is translated as CASGQGVETQYF. Full variable domain (missing parts from reference TRBV2 and TRBJ2-5): EPEVTQTPSHQVTQMGQEVILRCVPISNHLYFYWYRQILGQKVEFLVSFYNNEISEKSEIFDDQFSVERPDGSNFTLKIRSTKLEDSAMYFCASGQGVETQYFGPGTRLLVL.

The gene calls are TRBV9 and TRBJ2-7; D unresolved. CDR3 length: 16 amino acids. Trimming left V 0 bases short and J 2 bases short, with 15 bases between. The V gene's germline CDR1 is SGDLS and CDR2 YYNGEE. The CDR3 loop reads CASSVELWAGAYEQYF. CDR3 bases: TGTGCCAGCAGCGTAGAACTGTGGGCCGGAGCCTACGAGCAGTACTTC.

V usage is TRBV5-1 and J usage is TRBJ2-3, with D maybe TRBD1 (6 bases). Trimming removed 0 bases from V and 0 bases from J, with 8 bases in between. The CDR3 runs 15 residues. From germline, CDR1 is SGHRS and CDR2 YFSETQ. The CDR3 region is CASSLGQVSTDTQYF. CDR3 nucleotide sequence: TGCGCCAGCAGCTTGGGACAGGTCAGCACAGATACGCAGTATTTT.

V usage is TRBV28 and J usage is TRBJ2-7; 9 positions agree with TRBD1. The CDR3 has 15 residues. V trimming: 7 bases; J trimming: 0 bases; junction bases outside the gene matches: 7. Germline V CDR1 and CDR2: MDHEN, SYDVKM. This chain's CDR3 is CASIVGTGSSYEQYF. The CDR3 region has the DNA TGTGCCAGCATTGTTGGGACAGGGAGCTCCTACGAGCAGTACTTC. Complete variable domain (other parts from reference TRBV28 and TRBJ2-7): DVKVTQSSRYLVKRTGEKVFLECVQDMDHENMFWYRQDPGLGLRLIYFSYDVKMKEKGDIPEGYSVSREKKERFSLILESASTNQTSMYLCASIVGTGSSYEQYFGPGTRLTVT.

The chain couples TRBV6-2 or TRBV6-3 to TRBJ2-1; TRBD2 matches 8 bases. Looked up from germline, CDR1 is MNHEY and CDR2 is SVGEGT. The V and J ends lost 4 bases and 1 base, in that order; junction bases with no gene match: 9. This CDR3 is built from 17 residues. In nucleotides, the CDR3 is TGTGCCAGCAGTTCACCCCGGACTAGCCCTTCCTACAATGAGCAGTTCTTC. This sequence encodes CASSSPRTSPSYNEQFF.

The table lists this clone with a count of one. This rearrangement joins TRBV6-4 to TRBJ2-3; 10 nucleotides line up with TRBD2. V was clipped by 9 bases and J by 2 bases; unmatched bases: 5. The germline CDR1 and CDR2 sequences are MRHNA and SNTAGT. This CDR3 is 14 amino acids long. CDR3 residues: CASRTSGNTDTQYF. The CDR3, as DNA: TGTGCCAGTAGGACTAGCGGAAACACAGATACGCAGTATTTT.

Only a few counts were recorded for this clone. V is TRBV3-1 (or the pseudogene TRBV3-2) and J is TRBJ2-7; no firm D call. The CDR3 is 13 amino acids. CDR1 and CDR2 from the germline V gene are LGHDT and YNNKEL (reference sequence). Trimming removed 0 bases from V and 4 bases from J, with 7 bases in between. The CDR3 spells CASSQDPRYEQYF. The CDR3 DNA sequence: TGTGCCAGCAGCCAAGATCCAAGATACGAGCAGTACTTC.

This clone was counted only a few times. The chain recombines TRBV27 with TRBJ1-5; weak D call: TRBD1 (6 bases). Between the trimmed V and J ends, which lost 6 bases and 2 bases, there was a span of 17 bases. This CDR3 contains 16 residues. Germline CDR1 and CDR2: MNHEY and SMNVEV (reference sequence). CDR3 in amino acids: CASRAQGNGGNQPQHF. CDR3 in DNA: TGTGCCAGCAGGGCTCAGGGGAACGGCGGCAATCAGCCCCAGCATTTT.

This clone has a handful of counts. The CDR3 protein is CASSYTRPAEKLFF. The CDR3 DNA reads TGTGCCAGCAGTTACACCAGACCGGCTGAAAAACTGTTTTTT. This chain joins TRBV6-6 and TRBJ1-4; D unresolved. The V gene's germline CDR1 is MNHNY and CDR2 SVGAGI (reference sequence). Trimming took 2 bases from V and 7 from J, leaving 11 bases between them. The CDR3 is 14 residues long.

This chain joins TRBV15 and TRBJ2-1; 7 bases map to TRBD1. Germline V lookup: CDR1 LNHNV, CDR2 YYDKDF (reference sequence). Germline trimming cut 1 base from V and 10 bases from J; bases unmatched to any gene: 13. The CDR3 has 16 amino acids. The CDR3 here is CATSRAKGAGRGEQFF. The CDR3 DNA reads TGTGCCACCAGCAGAGCAAAGGGGGCAGGTCGAGGGGAGCAGTTCTTC.

The chain employs TRBV28 and TRBJ2-1; perhaps D is TRBD1 or TRBD2 (6 bases each). The CDR3 sequence is 15 residues long. CDR1 is MDHEN, CDR2 SYDVKM, per germline. With 1 base removed from V and 7 bases from J, the gap between germline ends came to 14 bases. The CDR3, as DNA: TGTGCCAGCAGTTTATTTCCGGGGGCAGGAAATGAGCAGTTCTTC. Translating gives CASSLFPGAGNEQFF.

The chain is built from TRBV7-9 and TRBJ1-2, with unresolved D. This CDR3 comprises 15 residues. The germline V gene encodes CDR1 SEHNR and CDR2 FQNEAQ (reference sequence). V lost 3 bases, J lost 8 bases, and 19 bases lay in between. The CDR3 nucleotides read TGTGCCAGCAGCTTTGGACCCGGGGAGGGAGCCGGCTACACCTTC. Its translation: CASSFGPGEGAGYTF. Full variable domain (remainder filled in from reference TRBV7-9 and TRBJ1-2): DTGVSQNPRHKITKRGQNVTFRCDPISEHNRLYWYRQTLGQGPEFLTYFQNEAQLEKSRLLSDRFSAERPKGSFSTLEIQRTEQGDSAMYLCASSFGPGEGAGYTFGSGTRLTVV.

The chain employs TRBV18 and TRBJ1-5, with a possible D match to TRBD1 (5 bases). Germline CDR1 reads KGHSH; CDR2 reads LQKENI. This CDR3 has 14 amino acids. V dropped 6 bases and J dropped 5 bases, with 14 bases sitting between them. The CDR3 DNA follows: TGTGCCAGCTCCAGCGGGGGAGGGGATCAGCCCCAGCATTTT. The encoded protein is CASSSGGGDQPQHF.

V gene TRBV3-1 (or the pseudogene TRBV3-2) combines with J gene TRBJ2-2, with a weak D call TRBD1 (6 bases). CDR1 is LGHDT and CDR2 is YNNKEL in the germline V gene (reference sequence). The CDR3 contains 16 residues. V lost 5 bases and J 7 bases, leaving 20 bases between the germline ends. The CDR3 region is CASSWTGTRGSGELFF. In nucleotides, the CDR3 is TGTGCCAGCAGCTGGACCGGGACAAGGGGTAGCGGGGAGCTGTTTTTT.

V gene TRBV29-1 combines with J gene TRBJ2-3, with TRBD2 matching over 10 bases. Germline V gene data show CDR1 as SQVTM and CDR2 as ANQGSEA. The length of the CDR3 is 14 residues. V was clipped by 6 bases and J by 5 bases; unmatched bases: 8. The DNA of the CDR3 is TGCAGCGTGGCTGGGACTAGCGATTTAGATACGCAGTATTTT. It encodes CSVAGTSDLDTQYF.